This TCR delta chain was captured in a study of γδ T cells in repeated Plasmodium falciparum infection. This clone was seen a handful of times. Its antigen is as yet unknown. The protein in TCRdb stems from a much larger clone and differs at residue 16 from this DNA's translation, likely a read error; here the protein is translated from the DNA. Study-wide points: Vgamma9/Vdelta2+ T cells showed a stable polyclonal repertoire with shared TCRgamma sequences. Compared with Australian children, Malian Vdelta2-negative repertoires seemed more clonal, less diverse, less shared.

The germline V gene encodes CDR1 TSWWSYY and CDR2 QGS. The CDR3 length is 25 residues. TRG and TRD sequences were obtained from every sorted gammadelta sample. TCRdb re-processed the multiplex PCR reads via CATT. This table has over 55,000 delta-chain clones, 1.7% appearing once. Vgamma9/Vdelta2+ and Vdelta2-negative gammadelta T cells were flow-sorted from PBMC for bulk sequencing. The sequenced sample was gamma-delta T cells from blood. The clonotype was recovered from a pool of human donors (malaria-infected and uninfected, not separated). The V gene is TRDV1; the J gene was not called; TRDD3 is the table's D call and was not checked against the DNA. Written as DNA, the CDR3 is TGTGCTCTTGGGGAACAAAGTATCAGGTACCCCATTGTGGGGGATGCGTTCAGGTACACCGATAAACTCACCTTT. Its translation: CALGEQSIRYPIVGDAFRYTDKLTF.